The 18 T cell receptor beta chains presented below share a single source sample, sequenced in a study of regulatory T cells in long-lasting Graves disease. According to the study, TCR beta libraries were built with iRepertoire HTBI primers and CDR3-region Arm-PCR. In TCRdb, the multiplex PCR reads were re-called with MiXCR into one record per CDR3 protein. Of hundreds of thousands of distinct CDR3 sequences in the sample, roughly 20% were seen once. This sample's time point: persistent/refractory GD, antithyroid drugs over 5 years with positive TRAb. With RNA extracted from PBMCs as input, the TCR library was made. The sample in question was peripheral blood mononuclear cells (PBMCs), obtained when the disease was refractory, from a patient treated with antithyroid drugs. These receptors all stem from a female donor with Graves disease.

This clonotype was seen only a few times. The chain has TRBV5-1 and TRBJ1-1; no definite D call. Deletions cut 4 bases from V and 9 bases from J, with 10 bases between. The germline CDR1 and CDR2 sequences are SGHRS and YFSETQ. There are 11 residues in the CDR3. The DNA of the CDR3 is TGCGCCAGCAGCCTAGGACCCCAAGCTTTCTTT. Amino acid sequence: CASSLGPQAFF.

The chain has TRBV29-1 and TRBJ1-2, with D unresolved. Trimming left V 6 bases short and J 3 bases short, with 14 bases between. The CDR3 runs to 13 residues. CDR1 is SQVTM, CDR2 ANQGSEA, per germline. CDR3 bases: TGCAGCGTGGCCCCTCCGCGCCACTATGGCTACACCTTC. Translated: CSVAPPRHYGYTF.

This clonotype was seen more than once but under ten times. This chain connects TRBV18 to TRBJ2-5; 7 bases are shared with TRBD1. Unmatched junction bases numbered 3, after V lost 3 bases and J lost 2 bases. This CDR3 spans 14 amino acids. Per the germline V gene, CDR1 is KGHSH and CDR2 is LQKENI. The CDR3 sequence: CASSPYRGQETQYF. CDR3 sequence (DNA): TGTGCCAGCTCACCCTACAGGGGACAAGAGACCCAGTACTTC.

This chain's CDR3 is CASSLLTSGNTGELFF. CDR3 DNA: TGTGCCAGCAGTTTGCTAACTAGCGGCAACACCGGGGAGCTGTTTTTT. The rearrangement joins TRBV6-9 to TRBJ2-2; 8 bases map to TRBD2. This CDR3 spans 16 amino acids. V lost 4 bases, J lost 2 bases, and 6 bases stayed unmatched. Germline V gene data show CDR1 as MNHGY and CDR2 as SVAAGI.

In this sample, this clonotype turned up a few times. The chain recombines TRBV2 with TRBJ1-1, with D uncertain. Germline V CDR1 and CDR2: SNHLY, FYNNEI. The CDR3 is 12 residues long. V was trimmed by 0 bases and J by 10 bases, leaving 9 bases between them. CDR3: CASSEAGPAAFF. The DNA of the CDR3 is TGTGCCAGCAGTGAAGCGGGTCCGGCAGCTTTCTTT. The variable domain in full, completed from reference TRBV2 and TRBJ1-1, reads EPEVTQTPSHQVTQMGQEVILRCVPISNHLYFYWYRQILGQKVEFLVSFYNNEISEKSEIFDDQFSVERPDGSNFTLKIRSTKLEDSAMYFCASSEAGPAAFFGQGTRLTVV.

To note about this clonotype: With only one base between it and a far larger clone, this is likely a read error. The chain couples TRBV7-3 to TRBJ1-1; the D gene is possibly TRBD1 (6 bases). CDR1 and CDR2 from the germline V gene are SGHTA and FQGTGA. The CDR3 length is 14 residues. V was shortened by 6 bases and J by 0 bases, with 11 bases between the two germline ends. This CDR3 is CASRTPGVNTEAFF. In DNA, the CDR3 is TGTGCCAGCAGGACGCCAGGGGTGAACACTGAAGCTTTCTTT.

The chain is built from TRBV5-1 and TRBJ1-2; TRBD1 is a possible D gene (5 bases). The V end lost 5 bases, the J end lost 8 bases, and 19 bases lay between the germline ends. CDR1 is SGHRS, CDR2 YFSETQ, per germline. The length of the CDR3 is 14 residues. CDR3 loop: CASSRDGGGRGYTF. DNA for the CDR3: TGCGCCAGCAGTCGGGACGGCGGGGGTCGGGGCTACACCTTC.

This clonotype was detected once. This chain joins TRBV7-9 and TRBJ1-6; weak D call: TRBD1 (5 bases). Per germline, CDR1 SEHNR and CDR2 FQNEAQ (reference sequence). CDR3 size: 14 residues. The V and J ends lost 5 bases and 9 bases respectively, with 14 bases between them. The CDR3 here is CASSPSRVGSPLHF. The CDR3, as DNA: TGTGCCAGCAGCCCCAGCAGGGTTGGTTCACCCCTCCACTTT.

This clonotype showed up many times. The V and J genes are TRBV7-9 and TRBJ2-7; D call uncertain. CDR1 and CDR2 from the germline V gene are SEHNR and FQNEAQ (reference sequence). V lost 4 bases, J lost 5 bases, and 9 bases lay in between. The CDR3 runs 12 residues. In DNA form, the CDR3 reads TGTGCCAGCAGCTCCGTGACGGACGAGCAGTACTTC. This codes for CASSSVTDEQYF. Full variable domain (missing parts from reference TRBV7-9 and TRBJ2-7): DTGVSQNPRHKITKRGQNVTFRCDPISEHNRLYWYRQTLGQGPEFLTYFQNEAQLEKSRLLSDRFSAERPKGSFSTLEIQRTEQGDSAMYLCASSSVTDEQYFGPGTRLTVT.

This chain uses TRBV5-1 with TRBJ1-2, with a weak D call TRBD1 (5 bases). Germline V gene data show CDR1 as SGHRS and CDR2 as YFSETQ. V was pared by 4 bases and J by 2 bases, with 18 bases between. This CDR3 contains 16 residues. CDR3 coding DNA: TGCGCCAGCAGCCCCGGGGCCTTATCCGAAAACTATGGCTACACCTTC. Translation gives CASSPGALSENYGYTF.

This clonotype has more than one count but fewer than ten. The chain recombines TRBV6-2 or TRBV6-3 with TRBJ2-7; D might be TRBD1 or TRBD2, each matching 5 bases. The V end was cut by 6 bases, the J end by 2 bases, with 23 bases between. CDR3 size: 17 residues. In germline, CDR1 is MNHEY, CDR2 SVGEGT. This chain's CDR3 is CASSLTPGASEAYEQYF. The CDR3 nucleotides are TGTGCCAGCAGCCTCACCCCCGGGGCCTCGGAGGCCTACGAGCAGTACTTC.

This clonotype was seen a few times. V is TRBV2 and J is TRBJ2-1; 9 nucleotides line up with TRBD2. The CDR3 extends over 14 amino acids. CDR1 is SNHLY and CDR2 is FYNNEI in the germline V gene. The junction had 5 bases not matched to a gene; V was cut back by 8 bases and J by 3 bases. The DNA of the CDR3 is TGTGCCAGCCTGGGGCGGGAGGGCTACAATGAGCAGTTCTTC. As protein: CASLGREGYNEQFF.

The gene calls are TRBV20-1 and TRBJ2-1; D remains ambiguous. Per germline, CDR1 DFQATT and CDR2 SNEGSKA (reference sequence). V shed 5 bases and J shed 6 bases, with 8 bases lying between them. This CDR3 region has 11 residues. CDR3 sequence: CSAGNPNEQFF. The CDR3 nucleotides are TGCAGTGCTGGGAATCCCAATGAGCAGTTCTTC.

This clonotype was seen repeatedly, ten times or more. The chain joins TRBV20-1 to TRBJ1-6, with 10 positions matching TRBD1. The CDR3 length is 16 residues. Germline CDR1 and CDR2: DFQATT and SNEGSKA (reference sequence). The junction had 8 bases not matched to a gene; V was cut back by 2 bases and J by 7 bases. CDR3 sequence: CSARPGTGVQNSPLHF. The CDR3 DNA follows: TGCAGTGCTAGACCCGGGACAGGGGTGCAAAATTCACCCCTCCACTTT.

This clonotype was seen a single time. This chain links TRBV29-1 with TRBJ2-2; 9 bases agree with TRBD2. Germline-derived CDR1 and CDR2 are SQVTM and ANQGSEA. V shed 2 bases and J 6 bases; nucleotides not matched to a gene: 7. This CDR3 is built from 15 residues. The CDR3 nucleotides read TGCAGCGTTGAAATGTATAGCGGGAGATCCGGGGAGCTGTTTTTT. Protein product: CSVEMYSGRSGELFF.

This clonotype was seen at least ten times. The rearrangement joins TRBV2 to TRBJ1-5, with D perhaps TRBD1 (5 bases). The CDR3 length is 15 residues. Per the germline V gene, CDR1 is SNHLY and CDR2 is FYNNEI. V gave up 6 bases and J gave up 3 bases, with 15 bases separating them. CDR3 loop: CASRKSGANNQPQHF. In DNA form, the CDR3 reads TGTGCCAGCAGAAAAAGCGGGGCCAACAATCAGCCCCAGCATTTT.

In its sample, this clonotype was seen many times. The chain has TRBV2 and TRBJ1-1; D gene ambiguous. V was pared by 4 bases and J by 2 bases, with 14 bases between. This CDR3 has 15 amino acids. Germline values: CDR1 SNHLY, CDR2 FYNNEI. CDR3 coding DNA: TGTGCCAGCAGTGTCCTCGGACCCCCTAACACTGAAGCTTTCTTT. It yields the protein CASSVLGPPNTEAFF.

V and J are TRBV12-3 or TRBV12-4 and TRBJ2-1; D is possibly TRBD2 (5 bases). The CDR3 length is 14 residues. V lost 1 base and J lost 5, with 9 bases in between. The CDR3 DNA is TGTGCCAGCAGTTTAGGGAGGAGACACAATGAGCAGTTCTTC. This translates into CASSLGRRHNEQFF.